The 3 T cell receptor beta chains below come from one sample, sequenced in a study of tumor T cells in aggressive B-cell lymphoma. The protocol was immunoSEQ multiplex PCR, while the TCRdb copy is restricted to in-frame clones and leaves out a portion. The table includes 3,000 to 4,000 clones, 85% to 95% detected once. Sequenced: tumor tissue. These TCRs come from an adult with diffuse large B cell lymphoma.

The chain combines TRBV19 with TRBJ1-1, with D possibly TRBD1 on 6 matching bases. V lost 3 bases, J lost 0 bases, and 14 bases lay in between. Looked up from germline, CDR1 is LNHDA and CDR2 is SQIVND (reference sequence). The CDR3 spans 16 residues. CDR3 amino acids: CASSMRRQVMNTEAFF. CDR3 nucleotides: TGTGCCAGTAGTATGCGCCGACAGGTAATGAACACTGAAGCTTTCTTT.

The V gene is TRBV2, the J gene TRBJ1-4; D is ambiguous. The V end was cut by 5 bases, the J end by 4 bases, with 8 bases between. Germline CDR1 SNHLY, CDR2 FYNNEI. The CDR3 is 13 residues long. CDR3 nucleotide sequence: TGTGCCAGCAGTTTTCAGGATAATGAAAAACTGTTTTTT. Encoded protein: CASSFQDNEKLFF.

The rearrangement links TRBV4-1 to TRBJ2-1; TRBD2 might be the D (6 bases). This CDR3 is built from 16 residues. The germline V gene has CDR1 MGHRA and CDR2 YSYEKL. Trimming took off 2 bases at V and 7 bases at J, with 18 bases between the two ends. Here the CDR3 DNA reads TGCGCCAGCAGCCAAACCGGGACTTTTGCCGTTAATGAGCAGTTCTTC. Encoded protein: CASSQTGTFAVNEQFF.